This is a list of T cell receptor beta chains from one sample in a study of shared clonotypes between healthy human individuals. Data came from immunoSEQ multiplex PCR; TCRdb stores just in-frame clones and leaves some out. The sample lists about 480,000 clones, roughly 85% seen once, with around 12% in the top ten. Sequencing was carried out using PBMCs. These receptors were obtained from a woman in her forties in good health. Some clones in this sample may be carry-over from other donors' samples. The CDR3 runs from the conserved cysteine through the conserved F or W. The order of the fields is V gene, D gene, J gene, clone size, CDR3 length, CDR3 DNA, CDR3 protein. A D gene is named only where the DNA matches it firmly. Expanded clones get a size class; other rows say once, few or many, or leave the size out.

>TRBV6-6|-|TRBJ1-4|-|14
TGTGCCAGCAGTTACTCGGGCTTGAATGAAAAACTGTTTTTT
CASSYSGLNEKLFF
>TRBV4-2|TRBD1|TRBJ2-3|-|16
TGTGCCAGCAGCCAGTCGGACAGGGGGCCCCCGGATACGCAGTATTTT
CASSQSDRGPPDTQYF
>TRBV11-2|TRBD2|TRBJ2-7|-|15
TGTGCCAGCAGCTTAGACGGGACTAGCGGTTACGAGCAGTACTTC
CASSLDGTSGYEQYF
>TRBV18|-|TRBJ1-2|-|16
TGTGCCAGCTCACCAGGGACGCGGACGCCGTATGGTGGCTACACCTTC
CASSPGTRTPYGGYTF
>TRBV28|TRBD1|TRBJ2-1|-|14
TGTGCCAGCAGTCGAGGGGGCGGTGGGAATGAGCAGTTCTTC
CASSRGGGGNEQFF
>TRBV10-2|-|TRBJ2-2|-|17
TGCGCCAGCAGTGAGAATAGATTGGGATTTGTTACCGGGGAGCTGTTTTTT
CASSENRLGFVTGELFF
>TRBV6-5|-|TRBJ2-5|few|15
TGTGCCAGCAGTTACGGGGTCGGGATCCAAGAGACCCAGTACTTC
CASSYGVGIQETQYF
>TRBV28|-|TRBJ1-4|-|13
TGTGCCAGCAGTTTCTACGGAGGGGAAAAACTGTTTTTT
CASSFYGGEKLFF
>TRBV27|-|TRBJ2-1|-|14
TGTGCCAGCAGTGGGCCGAGCACCTACAATGAGCAGTTCTTC
CASSGPSTYNEQFF
>TRBV6-5|-|TRBJ1-3|few|14
TGTGCCAGCAGTGGCATGAGCTCTGGAAACACCATATATTTT
CASSGMSSGNTIYF
>TRBV7-2|TRBD2|TRBJ2-7|-|16
TGTGCCAGCAGCTTAGGCCCCAGACTAGCGGGTTACGAGCAGTACTTC
CASSLGPRLAGYEQYF
>TRBV4-2|TRBD2|TRBJ2-3|-|13
TGTGCCACCAGACTAGCGGGAGAAGATACGCAGTATTTT
CATRLAGEDTQYF
>TRBV14|TRBD2|TRBJ2-7|-|15
TGTGCCAGCAGCTCTCCCGGGACTAGTGTTCACGAGCAGTACTTC
CASSSPGTSVHEQYF
>TRBV6-1|-|TRBJ2-5|-|13
TGTGCCAGCAACAAAGGAGTATTTGAGACCCAGTACTTC
CASNKGVFETQYF
>TRBV28|-|TRBJ1-5|-|15
TGTGCCAGCAGTTTGCGCAGGGTTGGTAATCAGCCCCAGCATTTT
CASSLRRVGNQPQHF
>TRBV15|TRBD2|TRBJ2-3|-|16
TGTGCCACCAGCAGAGATCCTAGCGGATTCACAGATACGCAGTATTTT
CATSRDPSGFTDTQYF
>TRBV11-2|-|TRBJ2-3|-|15
TGTGCCAGCAGGCGCCCGGGCTCCCGTGCAGATACGCAGTATTTT
CASRRPGSRADTQYF
>TRBV2|-|TRBJ1-1|-|12
TGTGCCAGCACCTTGGGGGCGGTTTTGGCTTTCTTT
CASTLGAVLAFF
>TRBV5-3|-|TRBJ2-7|-|17
TGTGCCAGAAGCCCTCTTCCGTGTGGGAGTGTCAGGTTCGAGCAGTACTTC
CARSPLPCGSVRFEQYF
>TRBV5-1|-|TRBJ1-5|many|15
TGCGCCAGCAGCTTGTATGACAGTAGCAATCAGCCCCAGCATTTT
CASSLYDSSNQPQHF
>TRBV2|-|TRBJ2-7|-|14
TGTGCCAGCAGAGGGGCGACGGGCCCCTACGAGCAGTACTTC
CASRGATGPYEQYF
>TRBV6-6|-|TRBJ1-1|once|14
TGTGCCAGCAGTTACCAAGCGGGGGGCACTGAAGCTTTCTTT
CASSYQAGGTEAFF
>TRBV5-4|TRBD1|TRBJ1-4|-|14
TGTGCCAGCAGCTTCTCGGACAGGGATGAAAAACTGTTTTTT
CASSFSDRDEKLFF
>TRBV18|-|TRBJ2-7|-|13
TGTGCCAGCTCACCACAACAGGCCTACGAGCAGTACTTC
CASSPQQAYEQYF
>TRBV27|TRBD2|TRBJ2-1|-|15
TGTGCCAGCAGGGCCGGGACTAGGGGTCACAATGAGCAGTTCTTC
CASRAGTRGHNEQFF
>TRBV7-2|TRBD2|TRBJ2-1|-|16
TGTGCCAGCAGCCTTACAGCGGGAGGGCCATTAATTGAGCAGTTCTTC
CASSLTAGGPLIEQFF
>TRBV7-2|-|TRBJ2-7|-|13
TGTGCCAGCAGCGCTCCTCAGACGGACGAGCAGTACTTC
CASSAPQTDEQYF
>TRBV6-1|TRBD2|TRBJ2-1|once|15
TGTGCCAGCAGAACCGGAGTAGCGGGATACAATGAGCAGTTCTTC
CASRTGVAGYNEQFF
>TRBV6-5|-|TRBJ2-6|-|15
TGTGCCAGCAGGTCAGACTTTTCTGGGGCCAACGTCCTGACTTTC
CASRSDFSGANVLTF
>TRBV18|-|TRBJ2-2|-|16
TGTGCCAGCTCACCTAGACCGGGGCCTAACGCCGGGGAGCTGTTTTTT
CASSPRPGPNAGELFF
>TRBV28|TRBD2|TRBJ2-7|-|14
TGTGCCAGCCTGGGGGGTGGGGAGGGCTACGAGCAGTACTTC
CASLGGGEGYEQYF
>TRBV7-2|-|TRBJ2-5|-|14
TGTGCCAGCAGCTTAAGGCAGGGTAGCGAGACCCAGTACTTC
CASSLRQGSETQYF
>TRBV7-2|TRBD1|TRBJ2-4|-|15
TGTGCCAGCAGCCCGCCAGTGCAGGGGGCGAACATTCAGTACTTC
CASSPPVQGANIQYF
>TRBV19|TRBD1|TRBJ2-3|-|14
TGTGCCAGTAGGCTCAGGGGGTCCACAGATACGCAGTATTTT
CASRLRGSTDTQYF
>TRBV20-1|-|TRBJ2-1|-|10
TGCAGTGGGATGAGGGCTGAGCAGTTCTTC
CSGMRAEQFF
>TRBV15|-|TRBJ1-4|few|14
TGTGCCACCAGCCTGGGACAAGGGAATGAAAAACTGTTTTTT
CATSLGQGNEKLFF
>TRBV30|TRBD2|TRBJ2-2|many|15
TGTGCCTGGAGTATAGTAGCGGGGGACGGTGGGGAGCTGTTTTTT
CAWSIVAGDGGELFF
>TRBV18|TRBD1|TRBJ2-1|-|15
TGTGCCAGCTCACCGGGACAGAGCTCCTACAATGAGCAGTTCTTC
CASSPGQSSYNEQFF
>TRBV6-5|TRBD2|TRBJ2-2|-|14
TGTGCCAGCAGTCTAGCGGGAGGCACCGGGGAGCTGTTTTTT
CASSLAGGTGELFF